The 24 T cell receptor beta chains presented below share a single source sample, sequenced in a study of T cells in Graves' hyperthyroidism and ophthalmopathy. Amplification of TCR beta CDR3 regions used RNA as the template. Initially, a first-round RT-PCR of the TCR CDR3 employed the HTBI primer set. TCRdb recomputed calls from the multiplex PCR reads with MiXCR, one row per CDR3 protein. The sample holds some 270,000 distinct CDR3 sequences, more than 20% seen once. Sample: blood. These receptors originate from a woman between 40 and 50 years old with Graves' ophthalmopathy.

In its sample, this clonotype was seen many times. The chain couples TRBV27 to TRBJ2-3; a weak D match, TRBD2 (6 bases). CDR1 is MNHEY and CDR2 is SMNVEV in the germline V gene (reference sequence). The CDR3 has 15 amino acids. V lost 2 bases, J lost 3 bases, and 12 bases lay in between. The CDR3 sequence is CASSLSGGSTDTQYF. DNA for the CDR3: TGTGCCAGCAGTTTAAGTGGGGGGAGTACAGATACGCAGTATTTT.

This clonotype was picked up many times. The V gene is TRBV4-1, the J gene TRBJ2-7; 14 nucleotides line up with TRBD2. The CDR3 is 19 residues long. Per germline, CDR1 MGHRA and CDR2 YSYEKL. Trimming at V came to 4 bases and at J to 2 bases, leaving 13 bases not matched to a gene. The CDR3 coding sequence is TGCGCCAGCAGCCCCGTCGGGACTAGCGGGGGAGGGATTGCCTACGAGCAGTACTTC. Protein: CASSPVGTSGGGIAYEQYF.

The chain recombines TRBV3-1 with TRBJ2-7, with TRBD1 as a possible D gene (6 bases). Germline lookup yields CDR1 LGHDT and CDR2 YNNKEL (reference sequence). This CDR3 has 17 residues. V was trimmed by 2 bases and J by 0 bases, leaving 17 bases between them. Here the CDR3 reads CASSQLSDRRSSYEQYF. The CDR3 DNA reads TGTGCCAGCAGCCAATTGAGTGACAGGAGGAGCTCCTACGAGCAGTACTTC.

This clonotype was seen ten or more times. As DNA, the CDR3 is TGTGCCAGCAGCTTATTCGGGACCCCACGAGAGACCCAGTACTTC. It codes for CASSLFGTPRETQYF. The chain has TRBV7-8 and TRBJ2-5; the D gene could be TRBD1 or TRBD2 (5 bases each). This CDR3 is 15 amino acids long. Germline V gene data show CDR1 as SGHVS and CDR2 as FQNEAQ. Trimming left V 2 bases short and J 4 bases short, with 14 bases between.

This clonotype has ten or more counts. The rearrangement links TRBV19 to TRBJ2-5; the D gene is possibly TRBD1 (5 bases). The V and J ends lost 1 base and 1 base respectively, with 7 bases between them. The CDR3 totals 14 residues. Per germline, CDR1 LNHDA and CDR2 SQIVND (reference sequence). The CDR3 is CASSIGQGQETQYF. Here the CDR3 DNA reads TGTGCCAGTAGTATAGGGCAGGGCCAAGAGACCCAGTACTTC.

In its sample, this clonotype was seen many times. In DNA, the CDR3 is TGTGCCAGCAGTCTCCAGGGGGGATATAGCAATCAGCCCCAGCATTTT. It translates to CASSLQGGYSNQPQHF. The V and J genes are TRBV28 and TRBJ1-5; TRBD1 matches 7 bases. The CDR3 is 16 amino acids. Germline lookup yields CDR1 MDHEN and CDR2 SYDVKM. The V segment lost 5 bases and the J segment 0 bases; nucleotides outside the gene matches: 7.

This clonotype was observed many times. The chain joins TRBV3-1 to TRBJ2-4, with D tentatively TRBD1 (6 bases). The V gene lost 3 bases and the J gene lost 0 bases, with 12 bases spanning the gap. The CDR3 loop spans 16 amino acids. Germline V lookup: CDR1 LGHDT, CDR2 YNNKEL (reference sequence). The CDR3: CASSQRGTEAKNIQYF. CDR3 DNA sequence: TGTGCCAGCAGCCAGAGGGGGACGGAAGCCAAAAACATTCAGTACTTC. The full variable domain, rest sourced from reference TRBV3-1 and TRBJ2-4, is DTAVSQTPKYLVTQMGNDKSIKCEQNLGHDTMYWYKQDSKKFLKIMFSYNNKELIINETVPNRFSPKSPDKAHLNLHINSLELGDSAVYFCASSQRGTEAKNIQYFGAGTRLSVL.

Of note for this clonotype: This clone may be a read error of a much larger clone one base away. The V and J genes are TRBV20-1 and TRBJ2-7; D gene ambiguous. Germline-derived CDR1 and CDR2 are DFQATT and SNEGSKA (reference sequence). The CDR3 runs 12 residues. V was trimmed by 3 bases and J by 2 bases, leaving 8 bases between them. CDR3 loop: CSARRLAYEQYF. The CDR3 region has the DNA TGCAGTGCTAGGAGATTGGCCTACGAGCAGTACTTC.

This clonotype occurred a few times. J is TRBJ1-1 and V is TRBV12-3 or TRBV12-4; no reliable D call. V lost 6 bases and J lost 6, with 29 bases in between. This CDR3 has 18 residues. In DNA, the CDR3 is TGTGCCAGCAGGGATACGGGCGAAGGAACACTGGCGGAGGCTGAAGCTTTCTTT. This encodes CASRDTGEGTLAEAEAFF.

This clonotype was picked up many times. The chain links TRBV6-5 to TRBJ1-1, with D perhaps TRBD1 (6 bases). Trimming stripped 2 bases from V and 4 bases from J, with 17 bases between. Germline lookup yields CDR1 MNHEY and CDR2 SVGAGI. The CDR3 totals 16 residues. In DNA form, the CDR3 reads TGTGCCAGCAGTTACGGACAGCCCTATAGAGGCACTGAAGCTTTCTTT. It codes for CASSYGQPYRGTEAFF.

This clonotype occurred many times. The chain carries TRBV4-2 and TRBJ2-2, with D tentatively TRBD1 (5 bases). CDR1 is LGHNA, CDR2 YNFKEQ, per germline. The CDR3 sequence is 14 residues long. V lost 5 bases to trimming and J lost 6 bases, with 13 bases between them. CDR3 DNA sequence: TGTGCCAGCAGCTTGACAGTAAACGCCGGGGAGCTGTTTTTT. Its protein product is CASSLTVNAGELFF.

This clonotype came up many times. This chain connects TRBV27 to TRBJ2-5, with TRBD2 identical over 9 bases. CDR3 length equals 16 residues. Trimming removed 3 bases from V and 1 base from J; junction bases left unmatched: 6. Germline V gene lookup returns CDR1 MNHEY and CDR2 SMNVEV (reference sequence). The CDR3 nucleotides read TGTGCCAGCAGTTTCATAGCGGGAGTACCCCAAGAGACCCAGTACTTC. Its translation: CASSFIAGVPQETQYF.

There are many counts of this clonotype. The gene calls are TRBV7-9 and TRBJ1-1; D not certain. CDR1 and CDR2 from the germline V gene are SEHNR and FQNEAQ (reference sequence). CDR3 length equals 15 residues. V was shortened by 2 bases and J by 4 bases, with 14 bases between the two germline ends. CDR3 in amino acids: CASSLRTKVSTEAFF. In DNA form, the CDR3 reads TGTGCCAGCAGCTTAAGGACTAAAGTGAGCACTGAAGCTTTCTTT.

CDR3 sequence reads: CASSESQGGVDEQYF. CDR3 sequence (DNA): TGTGCCAGCAGTGAATCACAGGGCGGTGTAGACGAGCAGTACTTC. The chain has TRBV6-1 and TRBJ2-7, with D perhaps TRBD1 (6 bases). The CDR3 consists of 15 residues. V gave up 2 bases and J gave up 5 bases, with 16 bases separating them. Germline CDR1 MNHNS, CDR2 SASEGT.

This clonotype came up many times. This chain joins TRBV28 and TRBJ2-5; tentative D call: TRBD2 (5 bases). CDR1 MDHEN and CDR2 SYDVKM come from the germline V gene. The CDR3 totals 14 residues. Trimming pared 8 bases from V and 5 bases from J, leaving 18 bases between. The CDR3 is CASGETGKGETQYF. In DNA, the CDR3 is TGTGCCAGCGGGGAGACCGGGAAAGGGGAGACCCAGTACTTC.

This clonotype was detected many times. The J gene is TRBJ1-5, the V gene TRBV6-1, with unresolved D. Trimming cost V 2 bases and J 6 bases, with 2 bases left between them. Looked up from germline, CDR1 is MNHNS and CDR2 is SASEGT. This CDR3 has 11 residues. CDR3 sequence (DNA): TGTGCCAGCAGTGAAATTCAGCCCCAGCATTTT. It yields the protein CASSEIQPQHF.

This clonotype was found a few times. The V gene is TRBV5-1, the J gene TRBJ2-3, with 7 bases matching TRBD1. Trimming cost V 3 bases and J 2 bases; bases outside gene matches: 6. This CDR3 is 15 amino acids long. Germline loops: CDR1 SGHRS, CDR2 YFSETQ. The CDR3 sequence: CASSSKGAPTDTQYF. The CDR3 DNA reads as TGCGCCAGCAGCTCTAAGGGGGCGCCCACAGATACGCAGTATTTT. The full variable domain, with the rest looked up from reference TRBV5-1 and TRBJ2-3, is KAGVTQTPRYLIKTRGQQVTLSCSPISGHRSVSWYQQTPGQGLQFLFEYFSETQRNKGNFPGRFSGRQFSNSRSEMNVSTLELGDSALYLCASSSKGAPTDTQYFGPGTRLTVL.

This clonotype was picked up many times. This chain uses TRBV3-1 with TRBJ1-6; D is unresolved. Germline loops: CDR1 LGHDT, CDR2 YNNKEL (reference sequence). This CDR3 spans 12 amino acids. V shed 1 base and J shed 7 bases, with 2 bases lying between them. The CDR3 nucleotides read TGTGCCAGCAGCCAAGGGAATTCACCCCTCCACTTT. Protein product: CASSQGNSPLHF.

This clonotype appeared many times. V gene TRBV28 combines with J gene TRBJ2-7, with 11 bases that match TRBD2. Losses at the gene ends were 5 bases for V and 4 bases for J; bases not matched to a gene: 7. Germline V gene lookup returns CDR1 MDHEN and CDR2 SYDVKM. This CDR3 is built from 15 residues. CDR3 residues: CASSHSSGRRYEQYF. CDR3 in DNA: TGTGCCAGCAGTCACTCTAGCGGGAGGAGGTACGAGCAGTACTTC.

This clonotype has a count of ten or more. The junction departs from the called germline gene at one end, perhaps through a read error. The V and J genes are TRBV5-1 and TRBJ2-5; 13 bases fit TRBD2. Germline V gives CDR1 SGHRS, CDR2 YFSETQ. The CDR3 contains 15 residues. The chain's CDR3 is CASSLGLAGQETQYF. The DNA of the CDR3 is TGTGCCAGCAGTTTGGGACTAGCGGGGCAAGAGACCCAGTACTTC.

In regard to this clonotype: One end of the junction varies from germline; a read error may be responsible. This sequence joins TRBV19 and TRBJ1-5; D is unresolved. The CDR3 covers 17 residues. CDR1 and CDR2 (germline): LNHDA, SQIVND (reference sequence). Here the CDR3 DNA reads TGTGCCAGTAGTATAGTTAGGTTGAGACCAATGGATCAGCGCCAGCATTTT. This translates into CASSIVRLRPMDQRQHF.

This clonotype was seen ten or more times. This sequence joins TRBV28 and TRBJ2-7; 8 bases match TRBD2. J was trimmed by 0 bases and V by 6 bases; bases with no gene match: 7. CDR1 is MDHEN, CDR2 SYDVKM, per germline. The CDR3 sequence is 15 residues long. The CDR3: CASSNGGGSSYEQYF. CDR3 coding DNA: TGTGCCAGCAGCAACGGGGGGGGGAGCTCCTACGAGCAGTACTTC.

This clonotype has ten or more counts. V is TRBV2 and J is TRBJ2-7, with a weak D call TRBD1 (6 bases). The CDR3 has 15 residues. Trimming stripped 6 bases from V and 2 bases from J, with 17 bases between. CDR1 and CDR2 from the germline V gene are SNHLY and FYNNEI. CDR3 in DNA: TGTGCCAGCAGATTGATCCGGGGACAAGCCTACGAGCAGTACTTC. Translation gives CASRLIRGQAYEQYF.

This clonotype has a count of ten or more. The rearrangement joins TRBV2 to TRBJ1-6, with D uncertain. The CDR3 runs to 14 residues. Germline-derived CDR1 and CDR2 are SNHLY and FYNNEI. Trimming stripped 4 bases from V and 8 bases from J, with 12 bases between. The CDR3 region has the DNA TGTGCCAGCAGTGTTGAGCATACCTATTCACCCCTCCACTTT. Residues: CASSVEHTYSPLHF.